The T cell receptor (beta chain) described here comes from a study of shared clonotypes between healthy human individuals. Whole-study context: Aged 18 to 49, the donors were a couple of women and three men. Overall study findings and caveats: Despite large depth, sorted-subset datasets appeared incompletely sequenced. A generally larger estimated richness was seen in naive subsets than in memory subsets.

Only in-frame clones appear in the TCRdb table, and some are missing; sequencing was by immunoSEQ multiplex PCR. This table holds roughly 2.1 million clones, approximately 94% found once. Note on this clone: Antigen specificity is unknown.

The naive CD8 fraction comprised CD45RO-negative cells positively selected for CCR7 and excluded terminally differentiated effector memory CD45RA+ cells. Germline V gene data show CDR1 as SNHLY and CDR2 as FYNNEI. V lost 2 bases and J lost 9, with 17 bases in between. This CDR3 spans 15 amino acids. The sequenced material came from naive CD8+ T cells from PBMCs. This chain links TRBV2 with TRBJ1-5; no clear D. The origin of this receptor is a young man in good health. Some clones in this sample may be carry-over from other donors' samples. CDR3 amino acids: CASSEYRGRHRPQHF. The CDR3 nucleotides read TGTGCCAGCAGTGAATATAGAGGACGCCACCGGCCCCAGCATTTT.